This T cell receptor beta chain came from a study of blood T cell repertoires in COVID-19. The assay was immunoSEQ multiplex PCR, and TCRdb's table has in-frame clones only and misses some. Of fewer than 200,000 clones detected, over 75% appear once; the ten largest clones hold around 2.7%. J was trimmed by 0 bases and V by 11 bases; bases with no gene match: 2. The CDR3 length is 12 residues. Germline V gene lookup returns CDR1 SNHLY and CDR2 FYNNEI. The sequence was collected from a man aged 65-85 years with acute or convalescent COVID-19. Sample: peripheral blood. The chain joins TRBV2 to TRBJ2-7, with 9 bases that match TRBD2. CDR3 DNA: TGTGCCGGGACTAGCTACTCCTACGAGCAGTACTTC. It is translated as CAGTSYSYEQYF.